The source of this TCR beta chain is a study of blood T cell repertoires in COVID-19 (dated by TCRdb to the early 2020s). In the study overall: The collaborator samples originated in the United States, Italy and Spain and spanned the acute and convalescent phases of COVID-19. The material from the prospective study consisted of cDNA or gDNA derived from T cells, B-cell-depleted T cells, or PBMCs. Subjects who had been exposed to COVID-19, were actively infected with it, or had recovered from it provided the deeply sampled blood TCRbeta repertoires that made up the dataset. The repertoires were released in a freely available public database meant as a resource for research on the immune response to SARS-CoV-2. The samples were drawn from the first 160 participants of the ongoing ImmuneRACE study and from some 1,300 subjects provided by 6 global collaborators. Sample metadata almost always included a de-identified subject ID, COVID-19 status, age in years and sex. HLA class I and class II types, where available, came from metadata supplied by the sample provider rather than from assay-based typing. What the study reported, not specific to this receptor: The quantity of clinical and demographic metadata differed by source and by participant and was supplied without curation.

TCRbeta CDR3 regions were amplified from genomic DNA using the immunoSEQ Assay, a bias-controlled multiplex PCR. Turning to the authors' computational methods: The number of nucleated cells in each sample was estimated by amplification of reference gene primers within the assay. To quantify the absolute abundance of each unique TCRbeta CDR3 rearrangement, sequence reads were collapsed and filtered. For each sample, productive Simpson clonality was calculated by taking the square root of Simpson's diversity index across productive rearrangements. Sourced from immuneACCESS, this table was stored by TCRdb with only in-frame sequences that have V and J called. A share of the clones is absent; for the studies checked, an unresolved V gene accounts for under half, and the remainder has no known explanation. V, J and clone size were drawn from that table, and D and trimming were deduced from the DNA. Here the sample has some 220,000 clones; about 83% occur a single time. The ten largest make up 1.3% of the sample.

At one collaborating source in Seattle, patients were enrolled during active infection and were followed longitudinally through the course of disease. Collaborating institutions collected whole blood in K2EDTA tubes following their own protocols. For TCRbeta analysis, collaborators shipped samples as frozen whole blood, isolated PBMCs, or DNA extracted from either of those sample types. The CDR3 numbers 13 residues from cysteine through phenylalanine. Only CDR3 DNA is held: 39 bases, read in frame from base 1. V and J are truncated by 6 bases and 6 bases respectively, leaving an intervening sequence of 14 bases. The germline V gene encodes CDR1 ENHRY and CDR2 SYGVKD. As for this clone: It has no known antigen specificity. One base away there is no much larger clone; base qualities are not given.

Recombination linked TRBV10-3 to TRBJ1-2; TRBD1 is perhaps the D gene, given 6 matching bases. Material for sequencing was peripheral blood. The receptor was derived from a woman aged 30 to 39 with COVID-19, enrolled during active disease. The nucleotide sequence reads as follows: TGTGCCATCAGCGAACGAGGGGGAAATGGCTACACCTTC. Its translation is CAISERGGNGYTF.